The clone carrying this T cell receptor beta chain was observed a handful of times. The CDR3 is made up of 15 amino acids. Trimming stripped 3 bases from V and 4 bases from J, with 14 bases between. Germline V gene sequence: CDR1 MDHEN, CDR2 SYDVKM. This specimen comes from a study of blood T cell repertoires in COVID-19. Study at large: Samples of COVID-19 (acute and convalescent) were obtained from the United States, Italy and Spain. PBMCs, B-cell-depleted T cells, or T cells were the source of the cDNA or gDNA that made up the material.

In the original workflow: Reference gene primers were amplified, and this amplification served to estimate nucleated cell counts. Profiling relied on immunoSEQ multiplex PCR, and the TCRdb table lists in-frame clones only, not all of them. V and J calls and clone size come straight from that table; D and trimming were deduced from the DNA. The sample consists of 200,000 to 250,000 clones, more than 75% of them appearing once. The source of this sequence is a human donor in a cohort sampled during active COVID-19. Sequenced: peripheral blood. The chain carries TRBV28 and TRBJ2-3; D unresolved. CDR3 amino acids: CASSFLSVPPDTQYF. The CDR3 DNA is TGTGCCAGCAGTTTCCTATCCGTCCCCCCAGATACGCAGTATTTT.